This T cell receptor (beta chain) was captured in a study of T cell responses to AZD1222 COVID-19 vaccine. Data came from immunoSEQ multiplex PCR; TCRdb stores just in-frame clones and leaves some out. Of around 150,000 clones detected, 90% to 95% appear once; the ten largest clones hold around 1.3%. CDR3 size: 14 residues. The V gene end was trimmed by 8 bases and the J gene end by 2 bases; junction bases not matched to a gene: 6. Germline V gene lookup returns CDR1 MNHNY and CDR2 SVGAGI (reference sequence). The TCR was taken from an adult who received the AZD1222 COVID-19 vaccine. The rearrangement links TRBV6-6 to TRBJ2-7; 10 bases map to TRBD2. The sample was peripheral blood, taken 28 days after the second AZD1222 dose. The CDR3 DNA follows: TGTGCCAGCCTGTCTAGCGGGAGAACCTACGAGCAGTACTTC. This sequence encodes CASLSSGRTYEQYF.